Sequencing of this T cell receptor (beta chain) was carried out in a study of CD8+ T cells in alopecia areata. RNA, once extracted, was reverse transcribed into cDNA for use as the sequencing template. Some clones are missing from TCRdb's copy, which holds only in-frame ones; the method was immunoSEQ multiplex PCR. Seen here are a few hundred thousand clones, less than 45% observed once, and the top ten hold 0.48%. The treatment was: oral pan-JAK inhibitor, 5-10 mg twice daily. Individuals with alopecia areata gave both lesional scalp punch biopsies and peripheral blood for collection. Germline V gene sequence: CDR1 MGHRA, CDR2 YSYEKL. This CDR3 has 13 residues. Trimming took 2 bases from V and 6 from J, leaving 10 bases between them.

The V and J genes are TRBV4-1 and TRBJ1-1, with unresolved D. This sample comprised CD4+ T cells sorted from blood, obtained at roughly week 30, from a patient treated with tofacitinib. This clonotype was obtained from a human donor with alopecia areata. The CDR3 region has the DNA TGCGCCAGCAGCCAACCCCCCGCGGCTGAAGCTTTCTTT. This translates into CASSQPPAAEAFF.